Reported below is one T cell receptor beta chain. The ends were cut back, 6 bases at V and 10 bases at J, with 15 bases in the middle. The germline gives CDR1 MDHEN, CDR2 SYDVKM. This CDR3 comprises 12 residues. These data belong to a study of control samples from healthy donors and cancer patients. TCRdb keeps only in-frame clones here, not all; method: immunoSEQ multiplex PCR. The sample carries about 220,000 clones, about 95% recorded once. The TCR originated in a man aged 45-65 years in good health. What was sequenced was blood. This chain links TRBV28 with TRBJ1-1; TRBD1 might be the D (5 bases). The CDR3 reads CASRGTRPAAFF. DNA for the CDR3: TGTGCCAGCAGAGGGACTCGGCCAGCAGCTTTCTTT.